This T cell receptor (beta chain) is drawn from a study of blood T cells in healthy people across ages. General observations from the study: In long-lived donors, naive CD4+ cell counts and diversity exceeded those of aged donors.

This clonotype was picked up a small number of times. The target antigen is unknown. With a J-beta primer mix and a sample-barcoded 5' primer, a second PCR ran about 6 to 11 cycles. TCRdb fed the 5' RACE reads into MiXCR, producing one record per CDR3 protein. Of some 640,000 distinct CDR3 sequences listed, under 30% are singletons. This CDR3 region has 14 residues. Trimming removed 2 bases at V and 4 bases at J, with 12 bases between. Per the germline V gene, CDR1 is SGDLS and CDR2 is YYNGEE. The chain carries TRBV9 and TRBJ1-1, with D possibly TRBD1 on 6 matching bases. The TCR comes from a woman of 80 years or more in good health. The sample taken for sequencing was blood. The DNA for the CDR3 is TGTGCCAGCAGCGTTGGGACACAGGGCACTGAAGCTTTCTTT. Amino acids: CASSVGTQGTEAFF. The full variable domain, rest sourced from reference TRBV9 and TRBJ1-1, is DSGVTQTPKHLITATGQRVTLRCSPRSGDLSVYWYQQSLDQGLQFLIQYYNGEERAKGNILERFSAQQFPDLHSELNLSSLELGDSALYFCASSVGTQGTEAFFGQGTRLTVV.